A selection of T cell receptor beta chains follows, all from one sample in a study of T cell repertoires in cytomegalovirus infection. TCRdb independently ran MiXCR on the reads; one entry per CDR3 protein. In the table there are 100,000 to 150,000 distinct CDR3 sequences, 8.8% of which are singletons. The source material was PBMCs. The receptors derive from a human donor in good health (CMV status not recorded). Some clones in this sample may be carry-over from other donors' samples. CDR3s include the opening cysteine and the closing phenylalanine or tryptophan. A D gene is named only where the DNA matches it firmly. For some rows the clone size is stated as once, few or many, or as a class when expanded; others skip it.

TRBV20-1	TRBJ2-3	NA	few	TGCAGTGCTCAGCCCAGCCTCACAGATACGCAGTATTTT	CSAQPSLTDTQYF
TRBV10-2	TRBJ2-7	TRBD2	few	TGCGCCAGCAGTGAGGGTAGCGGGGGTACCTACGAGCAGTACTTC	CASSEGSGGTYEQYF
TRBV7-2	TRBJ1-5	NA	many	TGTGCCAGCAGTTCCTGGTCCGAGGGACCCCAGCATTTT	CASSSWSEGPQHF
TRBV12-3/TRBV12-4	TRBJ2-7	NA	many	TGTGCCAGTCAATACGAGCAGTACTTC	CASQYEQYF
TRBV7-2	TRBJ2-5	TRBD1	many	TGTGCCAGCAGCTGGGACAGAGAGACCCAGTACTTC	CASSWDRETQYF
TRBV7-8	TRBJ2-3	NA	many	TGTGCCAGCAGCCCCCGGTCGGGGGGCACAAGCACAGATACGCAGTATTTT	CASSPRSGGTSTDTQYF
TRBV24-1	TRBJ2-3	TRBD2	many	TGTGCCACCAGTGATCCCACTAGCGGGAGAACAGATACGCAGTATTTT	CATSDPTSGRTDTQYF
TRBV2	TRBJ2-4	NA	NA	TGTGCCAGCTCGGCCCAGGGAACAGCCAAAAACATTCAGTACTTC	CASSAQGTAKNIQYF
TRBV12-3/TRBV12-4	TRBJ1-2	NA	many	TGTGCCAGCAGGTCTATTAACTATGGCTACACCTTC	CASRSINYGYTF
TRBV11-2	TRBJ1-2	TRBD1	many	TGTGCCAGCAGTCGGCGACCGGGAGTGGACAGGGGAAGGGGCTACACCTTC	CASSRRPGVDRGRGYTF
TRBV6-5	TRBJ2-1	NA	many	TGTGCCAGCAGTTACTGGGTGGCGGATCCCTACAATGAGCAGTTCTTC	CASSYWVADPYNEQFF
TRBV5-4	TRBJ2-3	TRBD2	many	TGTGCCAGCAGCTTGGCGGCGGGGGGGCCAGATACGCAGTATTTT	CASSLAAGGPDTQYF
TRBV7-2	TRBJ1-1	NA	many	TGTGCCAGCAGCTTAGTTGGCCAGAGGAACACTGAAGCTTTCTTT	CASSLVGQRNTEAFF
TRBV19	TRBJ2-1	NA	many	TGTGCCAGTACCCTAGGGGGGGTCTCCTACAATGAGCAGTTCTTC	CASTLGGVSYNEQFF
TRBV20-1	TRBJ1-1	NA	few	TGCAGGGGGGGGCAGGGGAACACTGAAGCTTTCTTT	CRGGQGNTEAFF
TRBV7-2	TRBJ2-7	NA	medium-sized	TGTGCCAGCAGCTCCCGGGGTGAGCAGTACTTC	CASSSRGEQYF
TRBV12-3/TRBV12-4	TRBJ2-4	TRBD2	many	TGTGCCAGCAGTTTATTGGGGGGGACCAAAAACATTCAGTACTTC	CASSLLGGTKNIQYF
TRBV3-1	TRBJ2-3	TRBD2	few	TGTGCCAGCAGCCCTATCCGGACTAGCGGTAGCACAGATACGCAGTATTTT	CASSPIRTSGSTDTQYF
TRBV7-2	TRBJ2-3	NA	many	TGTGCCAGCAGCCTAGAGGCGGGGGCCCCCACAGATACGCAGTATTTT	CASSLEAGAPTDTQYF
TRBV12-3/TRBV12-4	TRBJ2-7	NA	many	TGTGCCAGCAGCTCCACCCTCTACGAGCAGTACTTC	CASSSTLYEQYF
TRBV6-1	TRBJ2-1	TRBD1	medium-sized	TGTGCCAGCAAAGGGACAGTACATGAGCAGTTCTTC	CASKGTVHEQFF
TRBV7-8	TRBJ2-1	TRBD2	many	TGTGCCAGCAGCACACTAGCGGGGGGGCCTGGTGAGCAGTTCTTC	CASSTLAGGPGEQFF
TRBV12-3/TRBV12-4	TRBJ1-2	NA	many	TGTGCCAGCAGTCAACCCCCTGTAGCAGATTATGGCTACACCTTC	CASSQPPVADYGYTF
TRBV6-1	TRBJ2-1	TRBD2	NA	TGTGCCAGCAGTGAACTCCGACTAGCCCATGAGCAGTTCTTC	CASSELRLAHEQFF
TRBV20-1	TRBJ2-7	TRBD1	NA	TGCAGTGCTACCGGGACAGGCCCCGGCGAGCAGTACTTC	CSATGTGPGEQYF
TRBV2	TRBJ1-4	NA	NA	TGTGCCAGCAGGGGAGGGCGCGGCAGTAATGAAAAACTGTTTTTT	CASRGGRGSNEKLFF
TRBV23-1	TRBJ2-5	NA	many	TGCGCCAGCAGTCAACGCTATCTGGAGACCCAGTACTTC	CASSQRYLETQYF
TRBV5-5	TRBJ2-1	NA	many	TGTGCCAGCAGCTTGGGATTGGGACTGGATAACAATGAGCAGTTCTTC	CASSLGLGLDNNEQFF
TRBV9	TRBJ2-1	TRBD2	NA	TGTGCCAGCAGCGCCCCGGGACTAGCTATTGAGCAGTTCTTC	CASSAPGLAIEQFF
TRBV5-1	TRBJ1-1	NA	few	TGCGCCAGCAGCATAGACACCACTGAAGCTTTCTTT	CASSIDTTEAFF
TRBV28	TRBJ2-1	NA	many	TGTGCCAGCAGTTTTTCGGACAACTACAATGAGCAGTTCTTC	CASSFSDNYNEQFF
TRBV20-1	TRBJ1-5	NA	NA	TGCAGTGCTACTGAGGGAGTGGGGAGCAATCAGCCCCAGCATTTT	CSATEGVGSNQPQHF
TRBV2	TRBJ2-5	NA	few	TGTGCCAGCAGTGTTCGTACCCCAAATCACTTC	CASSVRTPNHF
TRBV28	TRBJ2-2	NA	few	TGTGCCAGCCTGAAGCGAGTTACCGGGGAGCTGTTTTTT	CASLKRVTGELFF
TRBV28	TRBJ2-5	TRBD1	few	TGTGCCAGCAGAGCTAGACAGGGGGTGCCAAAGTACTTC	CASRARQGVPKYF
TRBV7-2	TRBJ2-1	TRBD2	many	TGTGCCAGCAGCTTAGCAGTCCTAGCGGGGGAGTACAATGAGCAGTTCTTC	CASSLAVLAGEYNEQFF
TRBV20-1	TRBJ1-5	TRBD1	few	TGCAGTGCAACAGACTCCCAACAGGGGGCTAGGAGCAATCAGCCCCAGCATTTT	CSATDSQQGARSNQPQHF
TRBV20-1	TRBJ2-3	TRBD2	many	TGCAGTGCTGAAGGGACTACCACAGATACGCAGTATTTT	CSAEGTTTDTQYF
TRBV6-2/TRBV6-3	TRBJ1-2	NA	many	TGTGCCAGCAGTTACTACAGAGTCTATGGCTACACCTTC	CASSYYRVYGYTF
TRBV5-1	TRBJ2-2	TRBD2	many	TGCGCCAGCAGCCCTAGGCCAGCGGGGGGCGCGAACACCGGGGAGCTGTTTTTT	CASSPRPAGGANTGELFF
TRBV7-8	TRBJ1-2	NA	many	TGTGCCAGCAGCTTAGCAGAAAACTATGGCTACACCTTC	CASSLAENYGYTF
TRBV27	TRBJ1-1	TRBD1	many	TGTGCCAGCACGGACAGGGCAGGGGTCACTGAAGCTTTCTTT	CASTDRAGVTEAFF
TRBV29-1	TRBJ2-4	NA	many	TGCAGCGCAGGGGTGTCCGTGAACATTCAGTACTTC	CSAGVSVNIQYF
TRBV20-1	TRBJ2-1	TRBD2	NA	TGCAGTGCCAGAACCGCTAGCGGCATCAATGAGCAGTTCTTC	CSARTASGINEQFF
TRBV6-1	TRBJ1-2	NA	many	TGTGCCAGCAGCTCGGGAGCCGGTGGCTACACCTTC	CASSSGAGGYTF
TRBV28	TRBJ1-1	NA	many	TGTGCCAGCAGTTTTAGTGCCCTAGGGACCACTGAAGCTTTCTTT	CASSFSALGTTEAFF
TRBV12-3/TRBV12-4	TRBJ1-1	TRBD1	many	TGTGCCAGCAGTCTCCGACAGGGATGGACTGAAGCTTTCTTT	CASSLRQGWTEAFF
TRBV7-9	TRBJ2-7	NA	many	TGTGCCAGCAGAGAAGAGCCAGGAGAGGAGCAGTACTTC	CASREEPGEEQYF